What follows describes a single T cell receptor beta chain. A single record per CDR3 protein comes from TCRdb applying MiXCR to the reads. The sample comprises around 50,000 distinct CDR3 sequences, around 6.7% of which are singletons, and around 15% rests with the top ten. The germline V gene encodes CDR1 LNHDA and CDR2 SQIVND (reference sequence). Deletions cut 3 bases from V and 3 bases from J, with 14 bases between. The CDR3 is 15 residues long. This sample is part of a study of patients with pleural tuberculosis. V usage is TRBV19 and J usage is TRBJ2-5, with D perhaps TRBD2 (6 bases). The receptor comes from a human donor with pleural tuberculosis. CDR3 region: CASSIQDSGEETQYF. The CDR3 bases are TGTGCCAGTAGTATCCAGGATAGCGGAGAAGAGACCCAGTACTTC.